A selection of T cell receptor beta chains follows, all from one sample in a study of T cell responses to AZD1222 COVID-19 vaccine. Some clones are missing from TCRdb's copy, which holds only in-frame ones; the method was immunoSEQ multiplex PCR. The sample has 60,000 to 95,000 clones; 80% to 90% are singletons. Material: peripheral blood, obtained 28 days after the second AZD1222 dose. The receptor set was obtained from an adult who received the AZD1222 COVID-19 vaccine. The CDR3 runs from the conserved cysteine through the conserved F or W. The D gene is left open where the match is weak. Some rows have no size entry. The others give once, few or many, or a class for an expanded clone.

j_gene,d_gene,v_gene,abundance,CDR3nt,CDR3aa
TRBJ2-7,TRBD1,TRBV4-3,once,TGCGCCAGCAGCCAAGACCGGGACAGGGTGTCCGAGCAGTACTTC,CASSQDRDRVSEQYF
TRBJ1-2,TRBD1,TRBV30,.,TGTGCCTGGAGCGGGGGACAGGGTAAAAGCTACACCTTC,CAWSGGQGKSYTF
TRBJ2-3,TRBD1,TRBV6-2/TRBV6-3,.,TGTGCCAGCAGTCACGACAGGGCCACAGATACGCAGTATTTT,CASSHDRATDTQYF
TRBJ1-1,TRBD1,TRBV6-5,.,TGTGCCAGCAGCCTACAGGGGGGTGCTTTCTTT,CASSLQGGAFF
TRBJ1-2,.,TRBV6-2/TRBV6-3,.,TGTGCCAGCAGTCCAGCACCGGGCAACTATGGCTACACCTTC,CASSPAPGNYGYTF
TRBJ2-7,.,TRBV5-6,.,TGTGCCAGCAGCTTAACCGGAACCTTATACGAGCAGTACTTC,CASSLTGTLYEQYF
TRBJ2-1,.,TRBV7-3,.,TGTGCCAGCAGCACAGGCAATGAGCAGTTCTTC,CASSTGNEQFF
TRBJ2-3,TRBD2,TRBV7-3,.,TGTGCCAGCAGCTTAACTAGCGGGGGAGATACGCAGTATTTT,CASSLTSGGDTQYF
TRBJ2-1,.,TRBV5-4,.,TGTGCCAGCAGCTTGGGACGGGGGAGCTCCTACAATGAGCAGTTCTTC,CASSLGRGSSYNEQFF
TRBJ1-2,.,TRBV23-1,.,TGCGCCAGCAGCCACGATCGCTATGGCTACACCTTC,CASSHDRYGYTF
TRBJ2-7,.,TRBV5-5,.,TGTGCCAGCAGCTTGTCAAGGGAGCAGTACTTC,CASSLSREQYF
TRBJ1-2,.,TRBV30,.,TGTGCCTGGAGTCAAAGACAGGTCTATGGCTACACCTTC,CAWSQRQVYGYTF
TRBJ1-5,.,TRBV6-5,.,TGTGCCAGCAAAATGAGGGGTGGCAATCAGCCCCAGCATTTT,CASKMRGGNQPQHF
TRBJ1-2,.,TRBV5-1,.,TGCGCCAGCAGCTGGGGGGTGAGCGTCTATGGCTACACCTTC,CASSWGVSVYGYTF
TRBJ1-4,.,TRBV28,once,TGTGCCAGCAGTTCGCGACAGAATGAAAAACTGTTTTTT,CASSSRQNEKLFF
TRBJ2-7,TRBD1,TRBV27,.,TGTGCCAGCAGGGATAGACAGGGGGGAGGCGAGCAGTACTTC,CASRDRQGGGEQYF
TRBJ2-1,.,TRBV27,.,TGTGCCAGCAGCCTCCTTGGGGGGATCATGGATGAGCAGTTCTTC,CASSLLGGIMDEQFF
TRBJ2-7,.,TRBV30,.,TGTGCCTGGAGTGTACAGAAAGACTACGAGCAGTACTTC,CAWSVQKDYEQYF
TRBJ1-1,.,TRBV19,.,TGTGCCAGTAGTATTCCGGGGGATCGGGAGACTGAAGCTTTCTTT,CASSIPGDRETEAFF
TRBJ2-3,.,TRBV10-1,once,TGCGCCAGCAGTGATCCTGACAGTCCAACGCAGTATTTT,CASSDPDSPTQYF
TRBJ1-1,.,TRBV3-1/TRBV3-2,.,TGTGCCAGCAGCCATGCTGAGGGGGAAGCTTTCTTT,CASSHAEGEAFF
TRBJ1-4,.,TRBV2,.,TGTGCCATAACGGCCAGGGGTAATGAAAAACTGTTTTTT,CAITARGNEKLFF
TRBJ1-3,.,TRBV30,.,TGTGCCTGGAGTGAGGACCCCAAGCCTGGAAACACCATATATTTT,CAWSEDPKPGNTIYF
TRBJ1-2,.,TRBV6-5,.,TGTGCCAGCACAGGATCCAAAACTGCCAACTATGGCTACACCTTC,CASTGSKTANYGYTF
TRBJ1-5,.,TRBV5-1,.,TGCGCCAGCAGCTTAGATGGCTTCAATCAGCCCCAGCATTTT,CASSLDGFNQPQHF
TRBJ1-1,TRBD1,TRBV6-5,.,TGTGCCAGCAGCAGGCAGGGGGCGGACACTGAAGCTTTCTTT,CASSRQGADTEAFF
TRBJ1-5,TRBD1,TRBV5-1,.,TGCGCCGGACAGGGCCCAGAGGACAATCAGCCCCAGCATTTT,CAGQGPEDNQPQHF
TRBJ2-2,.,TRBV12-3/TRBV12-4,.,TGTGCCAGCAGTTTTGTTAAACCCGGGGAGCTGTTTTTT,CASSFVKPGELFF
TRBJ2-1,TRBD1,TRBV5-5,.,TGTGCCAGCAGCTTGGGGACAGGGATTGAGCAGTTCTTC,CASSLGTGIEQFF
TRBJ2-3,.,TRBV7-2,once,TGTGCCAGCAGCCAAAGGGGAGGGGGCGCAGATACGCAGTATTTT,CASSQRGGGADTQYF
TRBJ1-1,.,TRBV5-1,once,TGCGCCAGCAGCTTACGTGCAGGGGACACTGAAGCTTTCTTT,CASSLRAGDTEAFF
TRBJ1-5,TRBD1,TRBV2,.,TGTGCCAGCAGGGGGACAGGGAATCAGCCCCAGCATTTT,CASRGTGNQPQHF
TRBJ1-2,.,TRBV9,once,TGTGCCAGCAGCGCCGGACAGCCATCGGGTTATGGCTACACCTTC,CASSAGQPSGYGYTF
TRBJ2-1,TRBD2,TRBV4-3,.,TGCGCCAGCAGCCAAGTAAGGGGACTAAGCCAACCCTCCTACAATGAGCAGTTCTTC,CASSQVRGLSQPSYNEQFF
TRBJ2-7,.,TRBV28,.,TGTGCCAGCAGTGTTCTTGGGCAGGTGGCCTACGAGCAGTACTTC,CASSVLGQVAYEQYF
TRBJ2-3,TRBD1,TRBV11-2,.,TGTGCCAGCAGCTTTAGGTTTGGACAGGGGACAGATACGCAGTATTTT,CASSFRFGQGTDTQYF
TRBJ2-7,TRBD2,TRBV23-1,.,TGCGCCAGCAGTCATAGAAGGTTGGCAGCGGGGGTGCGTAGGAACGAGCAGTACTTC,CASSHRRLAAGVRRNEQYF
TRBJ1-2,.,TRBV15,.,TGTGCCACCAGCAGAGATCGAGCCAGACCTTATGGCTACACCTTC,CATSRDRARPYGYTF
TRBJ1-1,.,TRBV19,once,TGTGCCAGTAGACAACAGGGTTTGGGCACTGAAGCTTTCTTT,CASRQQGLGTEAFF
TRBJ1-4,.,TRBV4-2,.,TGTGCCAGCAGCCAAGACTGGACTTCAACTAATGAAAAACTGTTTTTT,CASSQDWTSTNEKLFF
TRBJ2-1,.,TRBV3-1/TRBV3-2,.,TGTGCCAGCAGCCAAGATTTAGGTGAGCAGTTCTTC,CASSQDLGEQFF
TRBJ1-2,TRBD1,TRBV24-1,few,TGTGCCACCAGTGATACCACAGGGGATCACGGCTACACCTTC,CATSDTTGDHGYTF
TRBJ2-7,.,TRBV28,few,TGTGCCAGCAGTCTAACACCGACCTACGAGCAGTACTTC,CASSLTPTYEQYF